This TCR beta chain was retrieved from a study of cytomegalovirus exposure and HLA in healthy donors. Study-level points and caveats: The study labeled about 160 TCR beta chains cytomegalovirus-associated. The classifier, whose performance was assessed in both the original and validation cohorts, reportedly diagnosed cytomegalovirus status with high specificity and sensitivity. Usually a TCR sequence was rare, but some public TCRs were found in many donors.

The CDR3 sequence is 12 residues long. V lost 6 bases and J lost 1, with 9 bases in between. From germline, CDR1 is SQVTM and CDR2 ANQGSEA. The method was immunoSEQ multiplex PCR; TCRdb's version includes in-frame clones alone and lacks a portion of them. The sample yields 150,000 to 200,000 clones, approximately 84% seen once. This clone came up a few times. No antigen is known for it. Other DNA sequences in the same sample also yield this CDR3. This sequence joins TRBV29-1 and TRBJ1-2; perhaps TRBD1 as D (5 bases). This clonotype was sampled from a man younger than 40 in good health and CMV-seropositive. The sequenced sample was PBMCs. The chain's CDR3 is CSVGRGNYGYTF. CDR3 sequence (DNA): TGCAGCGTCGGGAGGGGTAACTATGGCTACACCTTC.